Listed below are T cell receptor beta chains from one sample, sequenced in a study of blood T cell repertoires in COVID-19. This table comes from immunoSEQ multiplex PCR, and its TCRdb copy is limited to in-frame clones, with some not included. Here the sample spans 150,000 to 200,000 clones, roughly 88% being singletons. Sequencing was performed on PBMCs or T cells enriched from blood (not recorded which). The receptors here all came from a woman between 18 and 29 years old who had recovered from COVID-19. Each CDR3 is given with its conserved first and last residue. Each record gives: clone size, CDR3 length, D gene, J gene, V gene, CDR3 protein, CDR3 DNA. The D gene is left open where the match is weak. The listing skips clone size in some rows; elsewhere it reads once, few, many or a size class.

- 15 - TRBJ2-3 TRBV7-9 CASSLPPPSEDTQYF TGTGCCAGCAGCTTGCCTCCGCCGAGTGAAGATACGCAGTATTTT
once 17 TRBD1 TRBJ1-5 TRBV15 CATSRDLTGQGNQPQHF TGTGCCACCAGCAGAGATTTAACGGGACAGGGCAATCAGCCCCAGCATTTT
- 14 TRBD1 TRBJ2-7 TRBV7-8 CASSPGTGIYEQYF TGTGCCAGCAGCCCCGGGACAGGGATCTACGAGCAGTACTTC
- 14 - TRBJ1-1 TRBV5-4 CASKEEVVNTEAFF TGTGCCAGCAAAGAGGAGGTTGTGAACACTGAAGCTTTCTTT
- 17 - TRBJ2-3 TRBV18 CASSPSGLGDSTDTQYF TGTGCCAGCTCACCCTCGGGACTTGGGGATTCCACAGATACGCAGTATTTT
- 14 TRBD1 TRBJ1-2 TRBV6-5 CASSPDRDFYGYTF TGTGCCAGCAGTCCGGACAGGGACTTCTATGGCTACACCTTC
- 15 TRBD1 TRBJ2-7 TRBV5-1 CASSLQLGTAYEQYF TGCGCCAGCAGCCTACAACTCGGGACAGCCTACGAGCAGTACTTC
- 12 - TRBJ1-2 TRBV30 CAWGRGADGYTF TGTGCCTGGGGGAGGGGCGCAGATGGCTACACCTTC
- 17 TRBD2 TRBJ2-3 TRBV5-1 CASSPGSSGVSTDTQYF TGCGCCAGCAGCCCCGGGTCTAGCGGGGTTAGCACAGATACGCAGTATTTT
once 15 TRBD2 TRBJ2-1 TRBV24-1 CATSDPGLDNNEQFF TGTGCCACCAGTGATCCGGGACTAGATAACAATGAGCAGTTCTTC
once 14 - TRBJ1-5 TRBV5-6 CASSLGKGDQPQHF TGTGCCAGCAGCTTGGGGAAGGGGGATCAGCCCCAGCATTTT
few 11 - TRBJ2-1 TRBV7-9 CASSREYEQFF TGTGCCAGCAGTCGGGAGTATGAGCAGTTCTTC
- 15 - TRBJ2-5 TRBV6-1 CASSESQGRQETQYF TGTGCCAGCAGTGAATCGCAGGGGAGACAAGAGACCCAGTACTTC
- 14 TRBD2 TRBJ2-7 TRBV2 CASSLNGRDDEQYF TGTGCCAGCTCTCTAAACGGGAGGGATGACGAGCAGTACTTC
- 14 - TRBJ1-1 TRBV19 CASSILGGYTEAFF TGTGCCAGTAGTATCCTTGGGGGGTACACTGAAGCTTTCTTT
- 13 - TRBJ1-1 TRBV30 CAWSVREYSEAFF TGTGCCTGGAGTGTACGGGAGTACAGTGAAGCTTTCTTT
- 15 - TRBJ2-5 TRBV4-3 CASSQDLWLAETQYF TGCGCCAGCAGCCAAGATCTGTGGCTAGCCGAGACCCAGTACTTC
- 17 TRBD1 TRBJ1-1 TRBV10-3 CAISELGQGRMNTEAFF TGTGCCATCAGTGAGTTGGGACAGGGGAGGATGAACACTGAAGCTTTCTTT
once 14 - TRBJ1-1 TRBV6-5 CASSYSDSNTEAFF TGTGCCAGCAGTTACTCTGACAGCAACACTGAAGCTTTCTTT
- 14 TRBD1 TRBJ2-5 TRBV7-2 CASSLGQGDETQYF TGTGCCAGCAGCTTGGGACAGGGAGACGAGACCCAGTACTTC
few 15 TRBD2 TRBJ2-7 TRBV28 CASSLQSGGLREQYF TGTGCCAGCAGCCTCCAAAGCGGGGGGCTAAGAGAGCAGTACTTC
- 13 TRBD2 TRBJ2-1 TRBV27 CASCGGPYNEQFF TGTGCCAGCTGCGGGGGGCCCTACAATGAGCAGTTCTTC
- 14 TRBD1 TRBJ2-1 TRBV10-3 CAISGGTGYNEQFF TGTGCCATCAGTGGAGGGACAGGGTACAATGAGCAGTTCTTC
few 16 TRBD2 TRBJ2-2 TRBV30 CAWSGEREWGTGELFF TGTGCCTGGAGTGGAGAGCGGGAGTGGGGCACCGGGGAGCTGTTTTTT
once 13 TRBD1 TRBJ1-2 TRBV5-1 CASSLQGDYGYTF TGCGCCAGCAGCTTACAGGGGGACTATGGCTACACCTTC
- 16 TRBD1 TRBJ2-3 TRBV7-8 CASSLARDRDGDTQYF TGTGCCAGCAGCTTAGCCCGGGACAGGGACGGAGATACGCAGTATTTT
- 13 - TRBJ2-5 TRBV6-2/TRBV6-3 CASSYSFVETQYF TGTGCCAGCAGTTACTCCTTTGTGGAGACCCAGTACTTC
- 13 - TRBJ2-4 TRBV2 CASSFQGRGIQYF TGTGCCAGCAGCTTCCAGGGCCGCGGCATTCAGTACTTC
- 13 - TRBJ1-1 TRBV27 CASRLPGDTEAFF TGTGCCAGCAGGCTCCCGGGAGACACTGAAGCTTTCTTT
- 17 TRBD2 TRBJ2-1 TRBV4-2 CASSPPRASGILNEQFF TGTGCCAGCAGCCCCCCAAGAGCCAGCGGGATCCTCAATGAGCAGTTCTTC
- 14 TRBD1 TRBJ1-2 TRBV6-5 CASSPGGSNYGYTF TGTGCCAGCAGTCCAGGGGGATCTAACTATGGCTACACCTTC
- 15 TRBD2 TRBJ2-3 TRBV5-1 CASSLVAGGTDTQYF TGCGCCAGCAGCTTAGTGGCGGGGGGAACAGATACGCAGTATTTT
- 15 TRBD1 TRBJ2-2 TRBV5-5 CASSLGQVATGELFF TGTGCCAGCAGCCTGGGACAGGTGGCCACCGGGGAGCTGTTTTTT
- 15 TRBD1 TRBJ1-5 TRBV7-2 CASSFGQGGSQPQHF TGTGCCAGCAGCTTCGGACAGGGGGGTTCTCAGCCCCAGCATTTT
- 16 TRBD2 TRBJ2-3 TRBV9 CASSVGGGGTTDTQYF TGTGCCAGCAGCGTAGGAGGCGGGGGGACCACAGATACGCAGTATTTT
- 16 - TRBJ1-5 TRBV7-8 CASSLGPIRSNQPQHF TGTGCCAGCAGCTTAGGCCCCATTCGGAGCAATCAGCCCCAGCATTTT
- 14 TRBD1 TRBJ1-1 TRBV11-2 CASSPTGGRTEAFF TGTGCCAGCAGCCCGACAGGGGGGCGGACTGAAGCTTTCTTT
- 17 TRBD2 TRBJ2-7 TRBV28 CASSFPIRTSGEVEQYF TGTGCCAGCAGTTTCCCAATCCGGACTAGCGGGGAAGTCGAGCAGTACTTC
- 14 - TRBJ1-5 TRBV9 CASSSDSSNQPQHF TGTGCCAGCAGCAGCGACAGTAGCAATCAGCCCCAGCATTTT
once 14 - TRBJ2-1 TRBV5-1 CASSLGGTGDEQFF TGCGCCAGCAGCTTGGGCGGGACCGGGGATGAGCAGTTCTTC
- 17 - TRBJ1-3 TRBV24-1 CATSRPAGDVSGNTIYF TGTGCCACCAGTCGCCCGGCAGGGGACGTCTCTGGAAACACCATATATTTT
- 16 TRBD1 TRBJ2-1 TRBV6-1 CASSARGQGAYNEQFF TGTGCCAGCAGTGCCCGCGGGCAGGGGGCTTACAATGAGCAGTTCTTC
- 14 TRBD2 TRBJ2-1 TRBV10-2 CASRLAGDYNEQFF TGCGCCAGCAGACTAGCGGGAGACTACAATGAGCAGTTCTTC
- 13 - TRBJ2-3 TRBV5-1 CASSFGSTDTQYF TGCGCCAGCAGCTTCGGTTCCACAGATACGCAGTATTTT
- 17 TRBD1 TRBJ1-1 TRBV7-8 CASSQSSAGQGAFGAFF TGTGCCAGCAGCCAATCCTCGGCGGGACAGGGGGCGTTTGGAGCTTTCTTT
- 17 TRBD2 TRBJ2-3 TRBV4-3 CASSQDVASGRGDTQYF TGCGCCAGCAGCCAAGATGTGGCTAGCGGCCGGGGTGATACGCAGTATTTT
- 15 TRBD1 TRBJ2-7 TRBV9 CASSVGPDRDYEQYF TGTGCCAGCAGCGTGGGTCCTGACAGGGACTACGAGCAGTACTTC
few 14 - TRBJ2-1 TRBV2 CASNERVAYNEQFF TGTGCCAGCAATGAGCGGGTCGCCTACAATGAGCAGTTCTTC
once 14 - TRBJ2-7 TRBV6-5 CASSYSRASYEQYF TGTGCCAGCAGTTACTCCAGGGCCTCCTACGAGCAGTACTTC
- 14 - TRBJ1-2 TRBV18 CASSPSRGGYGYTF TGTGCCAGCTCACCAAGCAGGGGAGGGTATGGCTACACCTTC